These 5 T cell receptor beta chains came from one sample sequenced in a study of cytomegalovirus exposure and HLA in healthy donors. TCRdb's copy holds only in-frame clones and misses some; the assay was immunoSEQ multiplex PCR. The data contain 80,000 to 100,000 clones, roughly 87% of them seen just once; the ten biggest clones take up roughly 3.9%. Sequences were obtained from PBMCs. The receptors stem from a woman in her thirties in good health and CMV-seronegative.

This clone turned up a few times. The V and J genes are TRBV20-1 and TRBJ2-1; D is unclear. The CDR3 spans 11 residues. V was shortened by 1 base and J by 13 bases, with 11 bases between the two germline ends. Germline V gene lookup returns CDR1 DFQATT and CDR2 SNEGSKA (reference sequence). CDR3 amino acids: CSARVSRTQFF. DNA of the CDR3: TGCAGTGCTAGAGTCAGTCGAACACAGTTCTTC.

CDR3 nucleotide sequence: TGCGCCAGCAGCTTGGATCGCAGGGAGGCCGGGGAGCTGTTTTTT. Amino acids: CASSLDRREAGELFF. The rearrangement joins TRBV5-1 to TRBJ2-2; D might be TRBD2 (6 bases). V gave up 0 bases and J gave up 6 bases, with 12 bases separating them. Germline CDR1 is SGHRS and CDR2 is YFSETQ. This CDR3 has 15 amino acids.

The gene calls are TRBV6-5 and TRBJ2-4, with D unclear. The CDR3 runs to 13 residues. With 4 bases removed from V and 11 bases from J, the gap between germline ends came to 15 bases. CDR1 is MNHEY, CDR2 SVGAGI, per germline. CDR3 DNA sequence: TGTGCCAGCAGTTCGGTACTGAAGAACGTTCAGTACTTC. Translated, it gives CASSSVLKNVQYF.

The J gene is TRBJ2-3, the V gene TRBV5-1, with a possible D match to TRBD2 (6 bases). Germline V gives CDR1 SGHRS, CDR2 YFSETQ. V lost 0 bases, J lost 6 bases, and 23 bases lay in between. The CDR3 covers 18 residues. CDR3 sequence (DNA): TGCGCCAGCAGCTTGGTCCCTCCTAGCGCCCAGAGGTCCGATACGCAGTATTTT. Residues: CASSLVPPSAQRSDTQYF.

The rearrangement links TRBV10-2 to TRBJ2-7; 10 bases map to TRBD2. With V trimmed by 4 bases and J by 6 bases, 15 bases remained unmatched. This CDR3 region has 17 residues. Germline V gene sequence: CDR1 WSHSY, CDR2 SAAADI. CDR3 nucleotide sequence: TGCGCCAGCAGTGTTCTAGCGGGGGCGCCTCTCCTAATCGAGCAGTACTTC. Protein product: CASSVLAGAPLLIEQYF.